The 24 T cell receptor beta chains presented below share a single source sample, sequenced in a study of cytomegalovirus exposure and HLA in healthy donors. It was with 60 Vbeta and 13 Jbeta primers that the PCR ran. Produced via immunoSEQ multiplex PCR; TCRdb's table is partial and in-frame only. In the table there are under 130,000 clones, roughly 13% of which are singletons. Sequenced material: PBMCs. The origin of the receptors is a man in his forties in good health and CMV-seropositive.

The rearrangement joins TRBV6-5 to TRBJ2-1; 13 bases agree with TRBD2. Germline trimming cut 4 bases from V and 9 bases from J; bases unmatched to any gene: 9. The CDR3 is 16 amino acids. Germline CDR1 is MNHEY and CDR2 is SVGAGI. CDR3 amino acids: CASSSYTSGRAGEQFF. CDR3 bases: TGTGCCAGCAGTTCCTATACTAGCGGGAGGGCAGGTGAGCAGTTCTTC.

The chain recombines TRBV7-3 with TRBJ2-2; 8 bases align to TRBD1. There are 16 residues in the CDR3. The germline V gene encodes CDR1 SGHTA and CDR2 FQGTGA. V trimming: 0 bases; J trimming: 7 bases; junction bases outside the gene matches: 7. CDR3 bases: TGTGCCAGCAGCTTAACTAGGACAGGGCCGGGCGGGGAGCTGTTTTTT. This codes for CASSLTRTGPGGELFF. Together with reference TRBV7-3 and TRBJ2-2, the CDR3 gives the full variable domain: GAGVSQTPSNKVTEKGKYVELRCDPISGHTALYWYRQSLGQGPEFLIYFQGTGAADDSGLPNDRFFAVRPEGSVSTLKIQRTERGDSAVYLCASSLTRTGPGGELFFGEGSRLTVL.

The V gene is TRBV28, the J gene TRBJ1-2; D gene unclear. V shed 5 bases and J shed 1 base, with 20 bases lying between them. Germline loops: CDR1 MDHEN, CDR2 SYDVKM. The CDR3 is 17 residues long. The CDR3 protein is CASSKDSQLAGNYGYTF. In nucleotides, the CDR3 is TGTGCCAGCAGTAAAGACTCACAGCTTGCGGGTAACTATGGCTACACCTTC.

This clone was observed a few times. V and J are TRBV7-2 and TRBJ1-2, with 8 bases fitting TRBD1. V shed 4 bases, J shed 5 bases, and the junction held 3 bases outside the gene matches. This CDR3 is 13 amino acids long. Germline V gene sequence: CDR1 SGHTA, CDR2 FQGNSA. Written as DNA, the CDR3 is TGTGCCAGCAGCTCACAGGGGGAATATGGCTACACCTTC. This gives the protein CASSSQGEYGYTF. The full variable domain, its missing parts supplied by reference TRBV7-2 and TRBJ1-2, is GAGVSQSPSNKVTEKGKDVELRCDPISGHTALYWYRQSLGQGLEFLIYFQGNSAPDKSGLPSDRFSAERTGGSVSTLTIQRTQQEDSAVYLCASSSQGEYGYTFGSGTRLTVV.

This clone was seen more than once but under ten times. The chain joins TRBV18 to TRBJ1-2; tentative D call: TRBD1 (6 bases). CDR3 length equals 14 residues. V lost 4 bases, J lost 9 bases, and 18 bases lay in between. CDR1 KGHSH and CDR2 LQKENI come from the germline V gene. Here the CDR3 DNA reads TGTGCCAGCTCACGAGCTGAGGACAGCTCCCGCTACACCTTC. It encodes CASSRAEDSSRYTF.

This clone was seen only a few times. This CDR3 reads CASRPTGKNEQYF. The CDR3 DNA is TGCGCCAGCAGGCCGACAGGGAAGAACGAGCAGTACTTC. V is TRBV23-1 and J is TRBJ2-7; 7 bases line up with TRBD1. TRBV23-1 is an ORF, with its function uncertain. The V segment lost 6 bases and the J segment 5 bases; nucleotides outside the gene matches: 7. The CDR3 is 13 residues long.

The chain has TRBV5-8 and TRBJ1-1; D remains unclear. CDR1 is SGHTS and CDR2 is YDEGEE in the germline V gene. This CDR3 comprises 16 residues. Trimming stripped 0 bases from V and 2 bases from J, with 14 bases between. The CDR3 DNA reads TGTGCCAGCAGCTTGGGAGCCGGGGAAGGAAACACTGAAGCTTTCTTT. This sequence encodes CASSLGAGEGNTEAFF.

In DNA, the CDR3 is TGTGCCAGCAGCGTAGGCGGAAGCTACGAGCAGTACTTC. This codes for CASSVGGSYEQYF. The chain is built from TRBV9 and TRBJ2-5; D unresolved. The J call may be incorrect, as the DNA end agrees better with TRBJ2-7. Germline CDR1 is SGDLS and CDR2 is YYNGEE. This CDR3 is built from 13 residues.

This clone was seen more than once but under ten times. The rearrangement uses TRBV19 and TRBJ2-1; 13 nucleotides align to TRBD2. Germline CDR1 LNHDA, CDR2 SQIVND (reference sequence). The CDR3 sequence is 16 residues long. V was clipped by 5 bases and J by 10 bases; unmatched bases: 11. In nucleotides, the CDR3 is TGTGCCAGTAGTCCACCGGGACTAGCGGGAACCGGAGAGCAGTTCTTC. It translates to CASSPPGLAGTGEQFF.

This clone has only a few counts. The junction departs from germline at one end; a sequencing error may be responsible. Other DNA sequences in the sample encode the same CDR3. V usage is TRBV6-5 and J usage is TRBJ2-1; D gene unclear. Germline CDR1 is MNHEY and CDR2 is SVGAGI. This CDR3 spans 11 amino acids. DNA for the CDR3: TGCGCCAGCAGTTTGCTACCTGAGCAGTTCTTC. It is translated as CASSLLPEQFF.

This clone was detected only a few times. DNA for the CDR3: TGTGCCAGTACCATCGGACAGGGGAACACTGAAGCTTTCTTT. Protein product: CASTIGQGNTEAFF. The chain joins TRBV19 to TRBJ1-1, with 8 bases that match TRBD1. Per germline, CDR1 LNHDA and CDR2 SQIVND (reference sequence). Trimming removed 7 bases from V and 1 base from J; junction bases left unmatched: 5. The length of the CDR3 is 14 residues.

DNA for the CDR3: TGCGCCAGCAGTGACGGGGGCCAAGAGACCCAGTACTTC. It codes for CASSDGGQETQYF. The chain joins TRBV10-1 to TRBJ2-5, with TRBD2 as a possible D gene (6 bases). This CDR3 comprises 13 residues. V shed 3 bases and J shed 1 base, with 6 bases lying between them. Germline CDR1 and CDR2: WNHNN and SYGVQD (reference sequence).

The CDR3 coding sequence is TGTGCCAGCAGCTTCAACAGCCAGAATGAAAAACTGTTTTTT. This sequence encodes CASSFNSQNEKLFF. The chain uses TRBV7-2 and TRBJ1-4, with D unresolved. Trimming took 3 bases from V and 5 from J, leaving 10 bases between them. Germline V lookup: CDR1 SGHTA, CDR2 FQGNSA. The CDR3 is made up of 14 amino acids.

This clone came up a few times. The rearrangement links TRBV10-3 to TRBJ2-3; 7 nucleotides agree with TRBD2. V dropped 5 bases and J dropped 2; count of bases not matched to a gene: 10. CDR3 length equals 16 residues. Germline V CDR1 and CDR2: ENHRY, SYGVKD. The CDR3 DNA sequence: TGTGCCATCAGTTCCGCGAGCGGGATTGACACAGATACGCAGTATTTT. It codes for CAISSASGIDTDTQYF.

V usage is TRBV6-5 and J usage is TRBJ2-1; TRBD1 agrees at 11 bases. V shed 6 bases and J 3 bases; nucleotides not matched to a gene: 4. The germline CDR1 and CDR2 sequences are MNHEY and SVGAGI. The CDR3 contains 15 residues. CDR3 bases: TGTGCCAGCAGCCCGGGACAGGGGGTCTACAATGAGCAGTTCTTC. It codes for CASSPGQGVYNEQFF.

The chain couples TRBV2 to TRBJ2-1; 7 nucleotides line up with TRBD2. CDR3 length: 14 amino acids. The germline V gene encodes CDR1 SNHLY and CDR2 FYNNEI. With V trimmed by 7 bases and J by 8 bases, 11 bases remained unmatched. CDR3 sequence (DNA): TGTGCCAGCACCGACGGGACTAAGGCTGATGAGCAGTTCTTC. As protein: CASTDGTKADEQFF.

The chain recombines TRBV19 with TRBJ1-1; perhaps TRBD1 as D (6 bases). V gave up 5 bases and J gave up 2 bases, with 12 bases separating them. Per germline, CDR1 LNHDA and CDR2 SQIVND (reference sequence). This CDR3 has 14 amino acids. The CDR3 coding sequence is TGTGCCAGTAGTCAAACAGGGATTAACACTGAAGCTTTCTTT. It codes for CASSQTGINTEAFF.

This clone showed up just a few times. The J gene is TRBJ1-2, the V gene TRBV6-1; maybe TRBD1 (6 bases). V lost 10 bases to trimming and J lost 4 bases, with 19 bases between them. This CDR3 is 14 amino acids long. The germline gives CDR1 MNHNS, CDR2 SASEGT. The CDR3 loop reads CATLLRGAGYGYTF. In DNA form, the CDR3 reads TGTGCCACCCTCCTCCGGGGGGCTGGCTATGGCTACACCTTC.

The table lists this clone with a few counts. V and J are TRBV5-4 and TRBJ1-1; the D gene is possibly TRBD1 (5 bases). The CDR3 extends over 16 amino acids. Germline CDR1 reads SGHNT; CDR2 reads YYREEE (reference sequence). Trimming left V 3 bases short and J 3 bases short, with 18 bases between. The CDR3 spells CASSSPRGGRDTEAFF. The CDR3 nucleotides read TGTGCCAGCAGCTCCCCTCGCGGGGGTAGGGACACTGAAGCTTTCTTT.

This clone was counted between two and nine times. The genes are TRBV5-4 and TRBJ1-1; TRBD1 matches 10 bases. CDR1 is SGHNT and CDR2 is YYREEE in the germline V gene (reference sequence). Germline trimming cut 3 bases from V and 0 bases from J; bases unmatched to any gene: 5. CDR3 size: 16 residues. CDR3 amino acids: CASSSGTGAMNTEAFF. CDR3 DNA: TGTGCCAGCAGCTCCGGGACAGGGGCAATGAACACTGAAGCTTTCTTT.

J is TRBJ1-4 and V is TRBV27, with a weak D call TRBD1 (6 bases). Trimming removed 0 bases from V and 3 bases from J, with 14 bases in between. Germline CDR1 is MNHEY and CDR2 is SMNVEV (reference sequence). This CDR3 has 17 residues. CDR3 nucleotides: TGTGCCAGCAGTTTATCGAACTTGGGGGCGGCTAATGAAAAACTGTTTTTT. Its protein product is CASSLSNLGAANEKLFF.

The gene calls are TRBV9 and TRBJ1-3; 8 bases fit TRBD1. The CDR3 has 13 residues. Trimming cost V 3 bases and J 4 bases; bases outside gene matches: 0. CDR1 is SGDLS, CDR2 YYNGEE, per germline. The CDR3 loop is CASSAGGGNTIYF. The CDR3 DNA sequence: TGTGCCAGCAGCGCAGGGGGCGGAAACACCATATATTTT.

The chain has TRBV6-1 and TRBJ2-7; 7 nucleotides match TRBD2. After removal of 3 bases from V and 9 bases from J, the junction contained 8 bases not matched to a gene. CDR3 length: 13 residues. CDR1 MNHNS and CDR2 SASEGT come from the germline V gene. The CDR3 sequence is CASSEQGGSGQYF. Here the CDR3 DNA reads TGTGCCAGCAGTGAGCAGGGAGGGTCAGGGCAGTACTTC.

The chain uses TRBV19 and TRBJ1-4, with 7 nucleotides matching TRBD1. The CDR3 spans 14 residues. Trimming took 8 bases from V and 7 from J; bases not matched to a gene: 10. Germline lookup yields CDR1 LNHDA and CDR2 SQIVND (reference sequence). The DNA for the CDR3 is TGTGCCAGTGGCCCGGGCAGGGGGATTGAAAAACTGTTTTTT. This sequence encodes CASGPGRGIEKLFF.